These 21 T cell receptor beta chains were sequenced from one sample in a study of blood T cell repertoires in COVID-19 (dated by TCRdb to the early 2020s). Library preparation employed the immunoSEQ multiplex PCR assay. TCRdb carries this immuneACCESS record with in-frame sequences only. Its versions omit some clonotypes, under half of them owing to an unresolved V gene in the studies checked, with the rest unexplained. Present in this sample are approximately 100,000 clones, approximately 84% of which were seen just once. Around 13% of the sample belongs to the ten largest clones. Material: peripheral blood. These receptors came from a human donor in a cohort sampled during active COVID-19.

This clone was counted only a few times. The chain joins TRBV5-1 to TRBJ2-7; TRBD2 aligns across 8 bases. Germline V gene lookup returns CDR1 SGHRS and CDR2 YFSETQ. V trimming: 4 bases; J trimming: 3 bases; junction bases outside the gene matches: 3. The length of the CDR3 is 13 residues. The CDR3 region has the DNA TGCGCCAGCAGCCCCGGGGGGGACTACGAGCAGTACTTC. The encoded protein is CASSPGGDYEQYF.

The J gene is TRBJ2-1, the V gene TRBV12-3 or TRBV12-4; weak D call: TRBD2 (7 bases). Trimming took off 6 bases at V and 7 bases at J, with 13 bases between the two ends. The CDR3 is made up of 13 amino acids. The DNA for the CDR3 is TGTGCCAGCAGAACCGGGGGGCTAAATGAGCAGTTCTTC. Protein product: CASRTGGLNEQFF.

CDR3: CASGLGGTRVTGELFF. As DNA, the CDR3 is TGTGCTAGTGGTTTGGGGGGAACCAGGGTCACCGGGGAGCTGTTTTTT. V is TRBV12-5 and J is TRBJ2-2; possible D gene TRBD1, 5 bases. The CDR3 extends over 16 amino acids. Germline V CDR1 and CDR2: LGHNT, FRNRAP. V lost 1 base and J lost 4, with 13 bases in between.

This sequence joins TRBV5-1 and TRBJ1-6; D ambiguous. The germline V and J ends were trimmed by 0 bases and 10 bases, with 14 bases remaining between them. CDR3 length: 15 amino acids. CDR1 is SGHRS, CDR2 YFSETQ, per germline. The CDR3 sequence: CASSLAPSGGSPLHF. The CDR3 bases are TGCGCCAGCAGCTTGGCCCCGAGCGGTGGATCACCCCTCCACTTT.

The chain joins TRBV19 to TRBJ1-5; 7 bases match TRBD1. This CDR3 region has 14 residues. CDR1 and CDR2 from the germline V gene are LNHDA and SQIVND (reference sequence). Unmatched junction bases numbered 11, after V lost 7 bases and J lost 8 bases. The CDR3 DNA follows: TGTGCCAGTATCGACAGGGCCGGTAGGGAGCCCCAGCATTTT. It translates to CASIDRAGREPQHF. The full variable domain, its missing parts supplied by reference TRBV19 and TRBJ1-5, is DGGITQSPKYLFRKEGQNVTLSCEQNLNHDAMYWYRQDPGQGLRLIYYSQIVNDFQKGDIAEGYSVSREKKESFPLTVTSAQKNPTAFYLCASIDRAGREPQHFGDGTRLSIL.

This rearrangement joins TRBV27 to TRBJ1-4, with 10 bases that match TRBD1. Trimming removed 6 bases from V and 5 bases from J; junction bases left unmatched: 6. CDR1 is MNHEY, CDR2 SMNVEV, per germline (reference sequence). The CDR3 contains 15 residues. For the CDR3, the DNA is TGTGCCAGCAGACCGACAGGGGGCGGGAATGAAAAACTGTTTTTT. Protein product: CASRPTGGGNEKLFF. The entire variable domain, with the rest obtained from reference TRBV27 and TRBJ1-4, is as follows: EAQVTQNPRYLITVTGKKLTVTCSQNMNHEYMSWYRQDPGLGLRQIYYSMNVEVTDKGDVPEGYKVSRKEKRNFPLILESPSPNQTSLYFCASRPTGGGNEKLFFGSGTQLSVL.

This chain links TRBV25-1 with TRBJ2-7; maybe TRBD2 (5 bases). CDR1 and CDR2 (germline): MGHDK, SYGVNS. The V gene lost 2 bases and the J gene lost 6 bases, with 17 bases spanning the gap. This CDR3 has 15 amino acids. The CDR3 is CASSEVVGSAAEQYF. The CDR3 DNA reads as TGTGCCAGCAGTGAAGTGGTCGGATCAGCGGCCGAGCAGTACTTC.

The J gene is TRBJ2-2, the V gene TRBV30; D not resolved. This CDR3 has 11 residues. The ends were cut back, 1 base at V and 9 bases at J, with 6 bases in the middle. Germline CDR1 GTSNPN, CDR2 SVGIG (reference sequence). In DNA form, the CDR3 reads TGTGCCTGGAGTGGCGGCCGGGAGCTGTTTTTT. It translates to CAWSGGRELFF.

The V gene is TRBV18, the J gene TRBJ1-2; TRBD1 might be the D (6 bases). The CDR3 covers 13 residues. Germline values: CDR1 KGHSH, CDR2 LQKENI. Deletions cut 6 bases from V and 3 bases from J, with 11 bases between. CDR3 sequence reads: CASSTGQDYGYTF. The CDR3, as DNA: TGTGCCAGCTCGACGGGACAAGACTATGGCTACACCTTC.

This clone was seen only once. This chain connects TRBV28 to TRBJ2-5; 8 bases fit TRBD1. Trimming at V came to 5 bases and at J to 4 bases, leaving 9 bases not matched to a gene. This CDR3 is built from 15 residues. CDR1 is MDHEN and CDR2 is SYDVKM in the germline V gene. CDR3 protein: CASSTRQGRRETQYF. As DNA, the CDR3 is TGTGCCAGCAGTACGAGACAGGGGAGGCGAGAGACCCAGTACTTC.

A single count supports this clone. The chain joins TRBV7-8 to TRBJ2-3; D is perhaps TRBD2 (5 bases). The ends were cut back, 1 base at V and 2 bases at J, with 10 bases in the middle. The CDR3 is 15 residues long. The V gene's germline CDR1 is SGHVS and CDR2 FQNEAQ. The CDR3 protein is CASSLGESLTDTQYF. Here the CDR3 DNA reads TGTGCCAGCAGCTTAGGGGAGAGTCTCACAGATACGCAGTATTTT.

V is TRBV10-3 and J is TRBJ1-5; D possibly corresponds to TRBD1 (6 bases). The CDR3 consists of 16 residues. CDR1 is ENHRY and CDR2 is SYGVKD in the germline V gene. Trimming took off 0 bases at V and 2 bases at J, with 11 bases between the two ends. Here the CDR3 reads CAISESGARGNQPQHF. CDR3 nucleotides: TGTGCCATCAGTGAGTCGGGGGCGAGGGGCAATCAGCCCCAGCATTTT.

This chain links TRBV7-9 with TRBJ2-5, with 7 bases that match TRBD2. This CDR3 spans 14 amino acids. Unmatched junction bases numbered 2, after V lost 1 base and J lost 3 bases. Looked up from germline, CDR1 is SEHNR and CDR2 is FQNEAQ (reference sequence). CDR3 coding DNA: TGTGCCAGCAGCTTAGGGGCGGGAGAAGAGACCCAGTACTTC. Translated, it gives CASSLGAGEETQYF.

This clone was seen only once. The chain is built from TRBV14 and TRBJ1-2; D call uncertain. Germline V gene sequence: CDR1 SGHDN, CDR2 FVKESK. The CDR3 contains 12 residues. V lost 4 bases, J lost 8 bases, and 11 bases lay in between. The CDR3 DNA is TGTGCCAGCAGCCGAGGGAATCTGGGCTACACCTTC. It is translated as CASSRGNLGYTF. Using reference TRBV14 and TRBJ1-2 for the parts outside the CDR3, the full variable domain is EAGVTQFPSHSVIEKGQTVTLRCDPISGHDNLYWYRRVMGKEIKFLLHFVKESKQDESGMPNNRFLAERTGGTYSTLKVQPAELEDSGVYFCASSRGNLGYTFGSGTRLTVV.

The rearrangement joins TRBV30 to TRBJ2-1, with D unclear. The CDR3 is 11 residues long. Germline V gene data show CDR1 as GTSNPN and CDR2 as SVGIG (reference sequence). With 3 bases removed from V and 3 bases from J, the gap between germline ends came to 3 bases. This CDR3 reads CAWSNYNEQFF. DNA for the CDR3: TGTGCCTGGAGCAACTACAATGAGCAGTTCTTC.

The chain recombines TRBV4-1 with TRBJ1-2; 7 bases match TRBD1. The J segment lost 8 bases and the V segment lost 4 bases, leaving 10 bases of the junction unmatched. The germline CDR1 and CDR2 sequences are MGHRA and YSYEKL. The CDR3 is made up of 14 amino acids. CDR3 nucleotides: TGCGCCAGCAGCCCAGACAGGGAGGGACGAGGCTACACCTTC. Protein sequence: CASSPDREGRGYTF.

The rearrangement joins TRBV18 to TRBJ1-3; 7 bases match TRBD1. The CDR3 is 17 amino acids. J was trimmed by 0 bases and V by 1 base; bases with no gene match: 6. Germline values: CDR1 KGHSH, CDR2 LQKENI. CDR3 in amino acids: CASSPRRDSFSGNTIYF. The CDR3 DNA is TGTGCCAGCTCACCACGACGGGACAGTTTCTCTGGAAACACCATATATTTT.

This clone was seen a few times. The chain recombines TRBV5-6 with TRBJ1-2; D call uncertain. Germline V gene sequence: CDR1 SGHDT, CDR2 YYEEEE. The CDR3 is made up of 13 amino acids. The V and J ends lost 1 base and 7 bases respectively, with 11 bases between them. DNA for the CDR3: TGTGCCAGCAGCTTGTCGGTCCTCGGTGGCTACACCTTC. The encoded protein is CASSLSVLGGYTF.

The J gene is TRBJ2-1, the V gene TRBV7-8, with D possibly being TRBD1 (5 bases). Trimming removed 5 bases at V and 8 bases at J, with 16 bases between. Looked up from germline, CDR1 is SGHVS and CDR2 is FQNEAQ. The CDR3 has 14 residues. CDR3 in DNA: TGTGCCAGCAGCACGACACCGCTGGGGCATGAGCAGTTCTTC. The encoded protein is CASSTTPLGHEQFF.

This chain connects TRBV11-2 to TRBJ2-2, with TRBD2 matching 9 bases. The length of the CDR3 is 18 residues. Germline V CDR1 and CDR2: SGHAT, FQNNGV. Unmatched junction bases numbered 17, after V lost 5 bases and J lost 7 bases. The CDR3 nucleotides are TGTGCCAGCAGCCCGGTTCAAGCGGGGGGCCGTAGGGTCGGGGAGCTGTTTTTT. Protein: CASSPVQAGGRRVGELFF.

The chain uses TRBV7-7 and TRBJ2-3; weak D call: TRBD2 (5 bases). Trimming took 1 base from V and 2 from J, leaving 7 bases between them. CDR3 length: 14 residues. Germline loops: CDR1 SSHAT, CDR2 FNYEAQ (reference sequence). The CDR3 nucleotides read TGTGCCAGCAGCTTAGGACTATCCACAGATACGCAGTATTTT. Its protein product is CASSLGLSTDTQYF.